These T cell receptor beta chains were read from a single sample in a study of blood T cell repertoires in COVID-19. Sequenced by immunoSEQ multiplex PCR; TCRdb stores in-frame clones only, minus some. In the table there are 150,000 or so clones, about 86% of which are singletons. The sequenced sample consisted of PBMCs or T cells enriched from blood (not recorded which). The source of these receptors is a man between 50 and 59 years old who had recovered from COVID-19. Both conserved end residues are part of each CDR3. D genes are given only for firm matches. The size of a clone is reported for some rows only, either as once, few or many, or as a class for expanded clones.

TRBV18	-	TRBJ1-1	-	TGTGCCAGCTCACCACGACAGAATATGAACACTGAAGCTTTCTTT	CASSPRQNMNTEAFF
TRBV7-2	-	TRBJ2-3	TRBD1	TGTGCCAGCAGCATCACAGGGGGTTCCGCAGCAGATACGCAGTATTTT	CASSITGGSAADTQYF
TRBV5-1	few	TRBJ1-5	TRBD1	TGCGCCAGCAGCTTGGGACAGGGGCTTCAGCCCCAGCATTTT	CASSLGQGLQPQHF
TRBV5-8	-	TRBJ1-4	-	TGTGCCAGCAGCTTGGCCCTTGCAACTAATGAAAAACTGTTTTTT	CASSLALATNEKLFF
TRBV27	-	TRBJ1-2	-	TGTGCCAGCAGTTTTTCACAGGGATCGCTTAACTATGGCTACACCTTC	CASSFSQGSLNYGYTF
TRBV30	-	TRBJ1-5	TRBD1	TGTGCCTGGAGTGCCGGGACAGGGGGCAATCAGCCCCAGCATTTT	CAWSAGTGGNQPQHF
TRBV4-1	-	TRBJ1-5	-	TGCGCCAGCAGCCAGGCGGGGCATCAGCCCCAGCATTTT	CASSQAGHQPQHF
TRBV5-1	once	TRBJ2-4	TRBD2	TGCGCCAGCAGCCGGGGCGACCTAGCGGGGGGGCCAGGCAAAAACATTCAGTACTTC	CASSRGDLAGGPGKNIQYF
TRBV10-2	-	TRBJ1-1	TRBD1	TGCGCCAGCAAAATACGGGACAGGGGGCGTCGGACTGAAGCTTTCTTT	CASKIRDRGRRTEAFF
TRBV7-3	-	TRBJ2-3	TRBD1	TGTGCCAGCAGCGCCCAAGGGACAGGGAGGACAGATACGCAGTATTTT	CASSAQGTGRTDTQYF
TRBV19	-	TRBJ1-4	-	TGTGCCAGTAGTCCCTACGTGGGTTGGGGCCAGTCGGAAAAACTGTTTTTT	CASSPYVGWGQSEKLFF
TRBV23-1	-	TRBJ2-1	TRBD1	TGCGCCGCATCCTACCGGGACAGGAGCTCCTACAATGAGCAGTTCTTC	CAASYRDRSSYNEQFF
TRBV7-2	-	TRBJ1-5	-	TGTGCCAGCAGCGTCCGGGGCAATCAGCCCCAGCATTTT	CASSVRGNQPQHF
TRBV5-4	-	TRBJ2-3	TRBD2	TGTGCCAGCAGCTTGGCAGGGCGGGGGGCGACAGATACGCAGTATTTT	CASSLAGRGATDTQYF
TRBV15	many	TRBJ1-4	TRBD1	TGTGCCACCAGCAGATCGGACAGGTTTGAAAAACTGTTTTTT	CATSRSDRFEKLFF
TRBV5-1	few	TRBJ2-2	-	TGCGCCAGCAGCTTGGAGCCGGGTCCCGGGGAGCTGTTTTTT	CASSLEPGPGELFF
TRBV5-1	-	TRBJ1-1	TRBD1	TGCGCCAGCAGCCCGGAGGACAGGCGGAACACTGAAGCTTTCTTT	CASSPEDRRNTEAFF
TRBV7-2	-	TRBJ2-2	TRBD2	TGTGCCAGCACTATCGGGGGGGGCACCGGGGAGCTGTTTTTT	CASTIGGGTGELFF
TRBV11-3	once	TRBJ2-3	TRBD1	TGTGCCAGCAGCCAAGATGCGGGACAGGGTGCAGATACGCAGTATTTT	CASSQDAGQGADTQYF
TRBV7-9	-	TRBJ2-5	TRBD1	TGTGCCAGCAGCTTAAAGGGGGCTGGAGAGACCCAGTACTTC	CASSLKGAGETQYF
TRBV7-2	-	TRBJ2-7	TRBD2	TGTGCCAGCAGCTTAGGACTAGCGGGGGATTCCTACGAGCAGTACTTC	CASSLGLAGDSYEQYF
TRBV7-2	-	TRBJ2-2	-	TGTGCCAGCAGCTCCCCGCCTGGAGGGAGGAACACCGGGGAGCTGTTTTTT	CASSSPPGGRNTGELFF
TRBV10-2	-	TRBJ1-5	TRBD1	TGCGCCAGCAGCTATTCCGGGACAGGAAGCAATCAGCCCCAGCATTTT	CASSYSGTGSNQPQHF
TRBV9	-	TRBJ2-7	TRBD1	TGTGCCAGCAGCGTCCAGGGACAGGGATCCTACGAGCAGTACTTC	CASSVQGQGSYEQYF